This T cell receptor (beta chain) was identified in a study of cytomegalovirus exposure and HLA in healthy donors. Broader study findings: Earlier analysis yielded a pattern in which most TCR beta V segments were productive about 87% or about 30% of the time. HLA alleles showed associations with 16,951 TCR beta sequences in a later analysis, at a 0.05 false discovery rate.

Of note for this clone: Its matching antigen is unknown.

The CDR3 loop spans 18 amino acids. V was pared by 0 bases and J by 2 bases, with 13 bases of the junction left unmatched. The V gene's germline CDR1 is LGHNA and CDR2 YSLEER. PCR primers comprised 60 Vbeta and 13 Jbeta primers. Only in-frame clones appear in the TCRdb table, and some are missing; sequencing was by immunoSEQ multiplex PCR. The profile shows more than 95,000 clones, under 85% of them singletons. The chain uses TRBV4-3 and TRBJ2-7, with TRBD1 identical over 7 bases. The source is a man aged 50-59 years in good health and CMV-seropositive. The specimen sequenced was PBMCs. CDR3 residues: CASSQEPSTGAGPYEQYF. The CDR3 region has the DNA TGCGCCAGCAGCCAAGAACCCTCCACAGGGGCAGGACCCTACGAGCAGTACTTC.